The 6 T cell receptor beta chains listed next were all sequenced from one sample in a study of T cells after yellow fever vaccination. MiXCR was run by TCRdb on the 5' RACE reads, yielding one entry per CDR3 protein. The sample carries 140,000 to 150,000 distinct CDR3 sequences, less than 8.5% recorded once. The sample here was CD4+ T cells sorted from PBMCs, taken 10 days after the yellow fever booster vaccination. These receptors came from a young man who received the YFV17D yellow fever vaccine.

This clonotype turned up a few times. Here the CDR3 reads CASSIDPTGADLEAFF. CDR3 sequence (DNA): TGTGCCAGTAGTATAGACCCGACAGGGGCGGATCTTGAAGCTTTCTTT. The chain combines TRBV19 with TRBJ1-1; 8 positions agree with TRBD1. The J segment lost 7 bases and the V segment lost 0 bases, leaving 10 bases of the junction unmatched. This CDR3 contains 16 residues. Germline loops: CDR1 LNHDA, CDR2 SQIVND (reference sequence).

This clonotype has ten or more counts. The chain recombines TRBV5-1 with TRBJ2-6; possibly TRBD1 for D (6 bases). In germline, CDR1 is SGHRS, CDR2 YFSETQ. The ends were cut back, 4 bases at V and 0 bases at J, with 11 bases in the middle. The CDR3 is 16 amino acids. CDR3 DNA sequence: TGCGCCAGCAGCCCAGACAGGACCTCTGGGGCCAACGTCCTGACTTTC. Protein sequence: CASSPDRTSGANVLTF.

This clonotype was found many times. The chain links TRBV18 to TRBJ1-5; D is uncertain. Germline loops: CDR1 KGHSH, CDR2 LQKENI. V shed 2 bases and J shed 4 bases, with 9 bases lying between them. This CDR3 comprises 14 residues. CDR3: CASSPAAQNQPQHF. The CDR3 DNA follows: TGTGCCAGCTCACCAGCGGCACAAAATCAGCCCCAGCATTTT. Complete variable domain (other parts from reference TRBV18 and TRBJ1-5): NAGVMQNPRHLVRRRGQEARLRCSPMKGHSHVYWYRQLPEEGLKFMVYLQKENIIDESGMPKERFSAEFPKEGPSILRIQQVVRGDSAAYFCASSPAAQNQPQHFGDGTRLSIL.

At least ten counts were recorded for this clonotype. The rearrangement links TRBV29-1 to TRBJ2-7, with D unresolved. Germline V gene lookup returns CDR1 SQVTM and CDR2 ANQGSEA. V lost 2 bases, J lost 7 bases, and 18 bases lay in between. This CDR3 is built from 14 residues. As DNA, the CDR3 is TGCAGCGTTGAAATAGGAACCGCACTGGGGGAGCAGTACTTC. Translation gives CSVEIGTALGEQYF.

This clonotype has ten or more counts. Here the CDR3 reads CASRRGTSESEQYF. CDR3 sequence (DNA): TGTGCCAGCAGACGCGGGACTAGCGAGAGCGAGCAGTACTTC. The rearrangement uses TRBV12-3 or TRBV12-4 and TRBJ2-7; TRBD2 agrees at 10 bases. The CDR3 totals 14 residues. V gave up 6 bases and J gave up 6 bases; unmatched junction bases: 8.

This clonotype was found many times. This chain connects TRBV12-3 or TRBV12-4 to TRBJ2-7; tentatively, D is TRBD2 (5 bases). CDR3 length: 12 amino acids. The germline V and J ends were trimmed by 3 bases and 6 bases, with 9 bases remaining between them. CDR3 in amino acids: CASSFVGVEQYF. DNA for the CDR3: TGTGCCAGCAGTTTCGTCGGGGTCGAGCAGTACTTC.